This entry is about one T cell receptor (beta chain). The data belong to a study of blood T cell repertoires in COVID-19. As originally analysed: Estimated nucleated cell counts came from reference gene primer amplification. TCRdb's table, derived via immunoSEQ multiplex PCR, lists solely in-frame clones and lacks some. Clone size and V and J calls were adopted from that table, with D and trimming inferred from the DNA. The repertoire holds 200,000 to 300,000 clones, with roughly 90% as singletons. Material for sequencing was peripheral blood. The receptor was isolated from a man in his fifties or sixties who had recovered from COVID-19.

The CDR3: CASTNFGHSYEQYF. DNA of the CDR3: TGTGCCAGCACAAACTTTGGGCACTCCTACGAGCAGTACTTC. The rearrangement links TRBV6-5 to TRBJ2-7; no reliable D call. Germline V lookup: CDR1 MNHEY, CDR2 SVGAGI. This CDR3 is 14 amino acids long. V shed 7 bases and J shed 0 bases, with 13 bases lying between them.